This passage covers 14 T cell receptor beta chains from one sample sequenced in a study of tumor-infiltrating lymphocytes in primary liver carcinoma. Unsorted whole blood yielded blood RNA, and germline DNA was extracted as well. Priming with a constant-region primer yielded TCR beta cDNA from approximately 500 ng total RNA. The TCR beta library was amplified through three nested multiplex PCR rounds in a modified ARM-PCR procedure. Researchers ran the first two PCR rounds for about 11 cycles each with TRBV1-TRBV30 forward primers and a C-beta reverse primer. Each CDR3 protein gets one entry after TCRdb re-called the multiplex PCR reads with MiXCR. Of roughly 330,000 distinct CDR3 sequences listed, approximately 65% were seen once; the top ten hold 6.5%. Specimen: peripheral blood. These receptors all come from a man between 40 and 49 years old with primary liver carcinoma and hepatitis B virus infection.

On this clonotype itself: A read error may explain this, as a much larger clone is one base away. V gene TRBV6-2 or TRBV6-3 combines with J gene TRBJ2-1; D is perhaps TRBD1 (5 bases). V was trimmed by 6 bases and J by 6 bases, leaving 9 bases between them. The germline V gene has CDR1 MNHEY and CDR2 SVGEGT. CDR3 length equals 12 residues. The CDR3, as DNA: TGTGCCAGCAGCCTGACAGTCAATGAGCAGTTCTTC. Amino acids: CASSLTVNEQFF.

As concerns this clonotype: The germline gene is not matched at one end of the junction; a read error may be the cause. The chain combines TRBV6-6 with TRBJ2-2; tentatively, D is TRBD2 (5 bases). From germline, CDR1 is MNHNY and CDR2 SVGAGI (reference sequence). This CDR3 contains 14 residues. CDR3 nucleotide sequence: TGTACCAGCAGCTACGCGGACTGGGTGGGGGAGCTGTTTTTT. Protein product: CTSSYADWVGELFF.

As for this clonotype: The junction and the germline gene differ at one end; a read error may be behind it. The chain employs TRBV14 and TRBJ2-7; D remains ambiguous. From germline, CDR1 is SGHDN and CDR2 FVKESK. This CDR3 spans 11 amino acids. The CDR3 sequence is CASNQGNKQYF. Here the CDR3 DNA reads TGTGCCAGCAACCAAGGGAACAAGCAGTACTTC.

Points on this clonotype: Being one base from a much bigger clone, this may be a read error. For the CDR3, the DNA is TGTGCCAGCAGCAGGGACGTGGGGACCCAGTGCTTC. Protein: CASSRDVGTQCF. The chain combines TRBV7-9 with TRBJ2-5; possibly TRBD1 or TRBD2 for D (5 bases each). The CDR3 is made up of 12 amino acids. CDR1 and CDR2 (germline): SEHNR, FQNEAQ (reference sequence).

Concerning this clonotype: A read error is likely, as this CDR3 ends without the conserved phenylalanine or tryptophan. V and J are TRBV11-2 and TRBJ2-7; no firm D call. Germline-derived CDR1 and CDR2 are SGHAT and FQNNGV. The CDR3 is 11 residues long. V was shortened by 11 bases and J by 6 bases, with 14 bases between the two germline ends. CDR3 region: CACKRWVEQYL. The CDR3 DNA follows: TGTGCCTGCAAAAGGTGGGTCGAGCAGTACCTC.

A note on this clonotype: Mismatch with germline at one junction end may stem from a read error. The CDR3 sequence is CARSFGHVYEQYF. The CDR3 DNA reads TGTGCCAGGAGCTTCGGACACGTCTACGAGCAATACTTC. The V gene is TRBV11-2, the J gene TRBJ2-7; D perhaps matches TRBD1 (5 bases). The CDR3 is 13 amino acids. CDR1 is SGHAT and CDR2 is FQNNGV in the germline V gene.

This clonotype turned up a few times. The chain employs TRBV29-1 and TRBJ1-1; 8 positions agree with TRBD1. CDR1 and CDR2 (germline): SQVTM, ANQGSEA. CDR3 length equals 12 residues. The V gene end was trimmed by 6 bases and the J gene end by 5 bases; junction bases not matched to a gene: 5. The CDR3 reads CSVGTGMTEAFF. Written as DNA, the CDR3 is TGCAGCGTGGGGACAGGCATGACTGAAGCTTTCTTT.

The rearrangement joins TRBV4-1 to TRBJ2-6, with 7 bases that match TRBD2. J gave up 2 bases and V 5 bases, and 3 bases lay outside the gene matches. CDR1 and CDR2 from the germline V gene are MGHRA and YSYEKL. CDR3 length: 15 residues. The DNA for the CDR3 is TGCGCCAGCAGCGCTCGGGAGGCTGGGGCCAACGTCCTGACTTTC. This translates into CASSAREAGANVLTF.

As regards this clonotype: One junction end disagrees with the germline gene, perhaps due to a read error. This chain joins TRBV11-2 and TRBJ2-2; D might be TRBD2 (6 bases). This CDR3 has 17 amino acids. The V gene's germline CDR1 is SGHAT and CDR2 FQNNGV. In nucleotides, the CDR3 is TGTGCCAGCAGAATGGGGAGCTGGGCTACGAACACCGGGGGGCTGTTTTTT. This sequence encodes CASRMGSWATNTGGLFF.

The chain joins TRBV2 to TRBJ2-7; 13 bases line up with TRBD2. After removal of 4 bases from V and 5 bases from J, the junction contained 8 bases not matched to a gene. There are 16 residues in the CDR3. Germline values: CDR1 SNHLY, CDR2 FYNNEI. CDR3 DNA: TGTGCCAGCAGTGCCCCGGGACTAGCGGGATACAACGAGCAGTACTTC. Encoded protein: CASSAPGLAGYNEQYF.

This clonotype was counted only a few times. One end of the junction fails to match germline, which may point to a read error. The J gene is TRBJ2-7, the V gene TRBV5-5; 10 bases line up with TRBD1. The CDR3 is 15 amino acids. Per germline, CDR1 SGHKS and CDR2 YYEKEE (reference sequence). CDR3 in amino acids: CTSSLRTGGIYEQYF. The CDR3 nucleotides are TGTACCAGCAGCTTGCGGACAGGGGGTATCTACGAGCAGTACTTC. Supplemented by reference TRBV5-5 and TRBJ2-7, the full variable domain reads DAGVTQSPTHLIKTRGQQVTLRCSPISGHKSVSWYQQVLGQGPQFIFQYYEKEERGRGNFPDRFSARQFPNYSSELNVNALLLGDSALYLCTSSLRTGGIYEQYFGPGTRLTVT.

This clonotype was counted only a few times. V and J are TRBV10-3 and TRBJ2-1; TRBD2 matches 8 bases. This CDR3 has 18 amino acids. Germline V gene data show CDR1 as ENHRY and CDR2 as SYGVKD. The ends lost 3 bases at V and 5 bases at J; junction bases unmatched: 15. In nucleotides, the CDR3 is TGTGCCATCAGTGACTCACTGGGTAGCGGGACCGCAAACAATGAGCAGTTCTTC. Its translation is CAISDSLGSGTANNEQFF.

On this clonotype itself: One end of the junction varies from germline; a read error may be responsible. The rearrangement joins TRBV11-2 to TRBJ1-5; D is undetermined. CDR1 is SGHAT, CDR2 FQNNGV, per germline. The CDR3 loop spans 14 amino acids. CDR3 residues: CASSLDSEACPRHF. In DNA form, the CDR3 reads TGTGCCAGTAGCTTAGATAGTGAAGCGTGTCCCCGGCATTTT.

Worth noting for this clonotype: Just one base apart from a much larger clone, this may be a read error. V usage is TRBV6-5 and J usage is TRBJ2-7; D possibly matches TRBD1 or TRBD2 (5 bases each). This CDR3 region has 15 residues. Per germline, CDR1 MNHEY and CDR2 SVGAGI. CDR3 residues: CASRYLRGGSGEQYF. In DNA, the CDR3 is TGTGCCAGCAGGTACTTACGGGGCGGCTCCGGCGAGCAGTACTTC.